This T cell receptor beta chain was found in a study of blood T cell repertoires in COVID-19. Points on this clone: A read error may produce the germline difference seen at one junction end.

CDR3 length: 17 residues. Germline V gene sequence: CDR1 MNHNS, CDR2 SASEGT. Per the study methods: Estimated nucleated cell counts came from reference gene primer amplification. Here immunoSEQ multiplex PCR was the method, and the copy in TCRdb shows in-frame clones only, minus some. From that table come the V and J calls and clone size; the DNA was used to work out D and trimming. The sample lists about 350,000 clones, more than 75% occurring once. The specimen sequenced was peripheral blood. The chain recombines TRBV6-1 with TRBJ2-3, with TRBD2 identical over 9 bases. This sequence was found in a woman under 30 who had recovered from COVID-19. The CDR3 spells CASSQATSGITTDTQYF. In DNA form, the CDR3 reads TGTGCCAGCAGTCAAGCGACTAGCGGTATAACTACAGATACGCAGTATTTT.